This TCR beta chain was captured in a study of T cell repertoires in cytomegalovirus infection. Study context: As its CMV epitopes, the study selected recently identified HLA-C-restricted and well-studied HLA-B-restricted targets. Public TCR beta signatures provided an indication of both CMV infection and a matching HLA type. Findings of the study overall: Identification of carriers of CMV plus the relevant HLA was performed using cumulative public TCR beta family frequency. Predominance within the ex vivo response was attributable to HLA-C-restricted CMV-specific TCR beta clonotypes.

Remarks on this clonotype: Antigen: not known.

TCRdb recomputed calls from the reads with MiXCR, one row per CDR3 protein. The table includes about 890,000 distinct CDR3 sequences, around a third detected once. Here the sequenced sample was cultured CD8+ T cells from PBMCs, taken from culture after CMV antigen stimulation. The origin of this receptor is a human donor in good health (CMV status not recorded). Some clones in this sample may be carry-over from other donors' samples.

The CDR3 DNA sequence: TGCAGCGTTGAAGCAGAAGATGCGAGCTACGAGCAGTACTTC. This sequence encodes CSVEAEDASYEQYF. This rearrangement joins TRBV29-1 to TRBJ2-7; D ambiguous. Trimming took off 1 base at V and 3 bases at J, with 13 bases between the two ends. The CDR3 runs 14 residues. Per germline, CDR1 SQVTM and CDR2 ANQGSEA.